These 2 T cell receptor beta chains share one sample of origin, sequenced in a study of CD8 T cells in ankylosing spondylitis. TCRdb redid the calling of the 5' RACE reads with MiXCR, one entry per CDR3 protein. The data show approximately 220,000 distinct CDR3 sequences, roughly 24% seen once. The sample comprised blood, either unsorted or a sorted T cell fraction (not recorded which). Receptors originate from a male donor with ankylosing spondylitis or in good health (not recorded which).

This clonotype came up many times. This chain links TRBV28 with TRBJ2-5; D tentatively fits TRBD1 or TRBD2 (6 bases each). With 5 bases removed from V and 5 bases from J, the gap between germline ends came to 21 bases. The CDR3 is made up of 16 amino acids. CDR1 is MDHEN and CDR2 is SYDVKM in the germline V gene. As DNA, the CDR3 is TGTGCCAGCAGTCAAATGGGGGGCCCTGAGAGGGAGACCCAGTACTTC. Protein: CASSQMGGPERETQYF. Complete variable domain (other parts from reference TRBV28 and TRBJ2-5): DVKVTQSSRYLVKRTGEKVFLECVQDMDHENMFWYRQDPGLGLRLIYFSYDVKMKEKGDIPEGYSVSREKKERFSLILESASTNQTSMYLCASSQMGGPERETQYFGPGTRLLVL.

The CDR3 reads CASSPKTSGAYNEQFF. Written as DNA, the CDR3 is TGCGCCAGCAGCCCTAAGACTAGCGGGGCATACAATGAGCAGTTCTTC. The chain uses TRBV5-1 and TRBJ2-1; 11 nucleotides agree with TRBD2. The CDR3 sequence is 16 residues long. Trimming cost V 4 bases and J 4 bases; bases outside gene matches: 7. Germline-derived CDR1 and CDR2 are SGHRS and YFSETQ.